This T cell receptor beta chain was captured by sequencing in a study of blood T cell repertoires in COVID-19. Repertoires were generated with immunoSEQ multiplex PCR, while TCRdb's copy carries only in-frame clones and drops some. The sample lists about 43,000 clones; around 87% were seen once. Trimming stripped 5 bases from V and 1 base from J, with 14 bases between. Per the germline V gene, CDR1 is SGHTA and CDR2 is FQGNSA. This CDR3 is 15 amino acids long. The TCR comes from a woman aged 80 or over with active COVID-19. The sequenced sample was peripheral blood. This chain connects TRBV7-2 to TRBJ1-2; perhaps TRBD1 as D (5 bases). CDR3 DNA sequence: TGTGCCAGCAGCCAAGGGGCCCGCGTTAACTATGGCTACACCTTC. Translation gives CASSQGARVNYGYTF.